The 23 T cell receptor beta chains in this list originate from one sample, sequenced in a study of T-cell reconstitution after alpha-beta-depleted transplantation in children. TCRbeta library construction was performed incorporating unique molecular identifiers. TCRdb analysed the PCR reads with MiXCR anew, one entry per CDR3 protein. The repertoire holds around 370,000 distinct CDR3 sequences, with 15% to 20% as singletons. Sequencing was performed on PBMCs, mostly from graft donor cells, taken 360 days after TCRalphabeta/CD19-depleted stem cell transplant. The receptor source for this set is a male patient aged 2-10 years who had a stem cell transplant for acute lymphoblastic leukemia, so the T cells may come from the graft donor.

The CDR3 DNA is TGTGCCAGCAAGGAGCTACGGATGGGCAATGCCTACAATGAGCAGTTCTTC. It specifies CASKELRMGNAYNEQFF. This chain joins TRBV2 and TRBJ2-1; no reliable D call. The CDR3 runs to 17 residues. V lost 7 bases and J 2 bases, leaving 21 bases between the germline ends. Germline values: CDR1 SNHLY, CDR2 FYNNEI. The full variable domain, its missing parts supplied by reference TRBV2 and TRBJ2-1, is EPEVTQTPSHQVTQMGQEVILRCVPISNHLYFYWYRQILGQKVEFLVSFYNNEISEKSEIFDDQFSVERPDGSNFTLKIRSTKLEDSAMYFCASKELRMGNAYNEQFFGPGTRLTVL.

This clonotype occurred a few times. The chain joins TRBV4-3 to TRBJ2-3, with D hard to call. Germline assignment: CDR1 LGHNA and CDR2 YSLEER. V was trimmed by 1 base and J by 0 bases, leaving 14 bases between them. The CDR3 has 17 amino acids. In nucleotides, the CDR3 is TGCGCCAGCAGCCAAGGGGTAGGGCAGCAGAGCACAGATACGCAGTATTTT. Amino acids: CASSQGVGQQSTDTQYF.

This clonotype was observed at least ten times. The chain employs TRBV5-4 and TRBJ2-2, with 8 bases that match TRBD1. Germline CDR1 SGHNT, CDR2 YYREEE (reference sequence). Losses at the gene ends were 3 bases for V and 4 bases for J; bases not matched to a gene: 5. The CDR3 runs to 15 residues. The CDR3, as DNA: TGTGCCAGCAGCTCATCAGGGGGCGGCACCGGGGAGCTGTTTTTT. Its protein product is CASSSSGGGTGELFF.

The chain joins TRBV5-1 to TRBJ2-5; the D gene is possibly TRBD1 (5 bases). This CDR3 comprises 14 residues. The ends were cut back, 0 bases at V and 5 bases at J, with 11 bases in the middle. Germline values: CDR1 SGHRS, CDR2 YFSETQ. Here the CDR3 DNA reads TGCGCCAGCAGCTTGGAGGTACAGGTGGAGACCCAGTACTTC. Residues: CASSLEVQVETQYF.

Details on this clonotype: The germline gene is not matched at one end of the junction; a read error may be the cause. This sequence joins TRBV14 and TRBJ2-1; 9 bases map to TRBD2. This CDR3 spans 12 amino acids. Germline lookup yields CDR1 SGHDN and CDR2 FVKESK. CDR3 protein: CASSQGGLAPIF. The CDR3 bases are TGTGCCAGCAGCCAAGGGGGACTAGCCCCTATCTTC.

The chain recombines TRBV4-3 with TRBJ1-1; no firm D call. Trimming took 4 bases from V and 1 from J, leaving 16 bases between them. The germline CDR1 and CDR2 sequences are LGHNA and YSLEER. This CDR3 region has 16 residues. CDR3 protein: CASSPAGSWKNTEAFF. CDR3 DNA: TGCGCCAGCAGCCCAGCGGGGAGCTGGAAGAACACTGAAGCTTTCTTT.

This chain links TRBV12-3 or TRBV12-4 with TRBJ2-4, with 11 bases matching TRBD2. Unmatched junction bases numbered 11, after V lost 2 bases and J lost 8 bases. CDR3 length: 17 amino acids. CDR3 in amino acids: CASSLTGLAGWGYIQYF. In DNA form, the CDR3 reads TGTGCCAGCAGTTTAACAGGACTAGCGGGTTGGGGCTACATTCAGTACTTC.

The CDR3 sequence is CSVDRGGTDTQYF. The CDR3 DNA reads as TGCAGCGTTGACAGGGGAGGGACAGATACGCAGTATTTT. The rearrangement joins TRBV29-1 to TRBJ2-3, with D possibly matching TRBD2 (7 bases). CDR1 and CDR2 (germline): SQVTM, ANQGSEA. With 3 bases removed from V and 3 bases from J, the gap between germline ends came to 10 bases. CDR3 size: 13 residues.

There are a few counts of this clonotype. CDR3 in DNA: TGTGCCAGCAGCCCGGGGACAGGGGGCTTCGATGAGCAGTTCTTC. It codes for CASSPGTGGFDEQFF. The chain employs TRBV7-9 and TRBJ2-1; 12 positions agree with TRBD1. CDR3 size: 15 residues. V lost 5 bases to trimming and J lost 8 bases; unmatched junction nucleotides: 7. Germline V gives CDR1 SEHNR, CDR2 FQNEAQ (reference sequence).

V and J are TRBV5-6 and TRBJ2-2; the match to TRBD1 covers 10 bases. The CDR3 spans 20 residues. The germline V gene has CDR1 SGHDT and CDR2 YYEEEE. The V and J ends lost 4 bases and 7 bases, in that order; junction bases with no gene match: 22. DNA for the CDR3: TGTGCCAGCAGCGTTGAGTGGGACAGGGGTTCTCCTTACACTAACGGGGAGCTGTTTTTT. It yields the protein CASSVEWDRGSPYTNGELFF.

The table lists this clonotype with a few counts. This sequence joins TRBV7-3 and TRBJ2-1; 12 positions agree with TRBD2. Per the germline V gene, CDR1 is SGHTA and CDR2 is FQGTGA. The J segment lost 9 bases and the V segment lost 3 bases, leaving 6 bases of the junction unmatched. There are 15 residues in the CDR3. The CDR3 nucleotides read TGTGCCAGCAGCTTCCTAGCGGGAGGGCTTGTTGAGCAGTTCTTC. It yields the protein CASSFLAGGLVEQFF.

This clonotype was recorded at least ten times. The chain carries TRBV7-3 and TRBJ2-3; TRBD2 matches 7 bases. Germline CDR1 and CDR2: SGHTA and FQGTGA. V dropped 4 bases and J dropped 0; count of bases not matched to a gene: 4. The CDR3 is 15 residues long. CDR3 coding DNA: TGTGCCAGCAGCTCAAGCGGGGCTAGCACAGATACGCAGTATTTT. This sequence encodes CASSSSGASTDTQYF. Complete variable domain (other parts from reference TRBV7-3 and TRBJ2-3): GAGVSQTPSNKVTEKGKYVELRCDPISGHTALYWYRQSLGQGPEFLIYFQGTGAADDSGLPNDRFFAVRPEGSVSTLKIQRTERGDSAVYLCASSSSGASTDTQYFGPGTRLTVL.

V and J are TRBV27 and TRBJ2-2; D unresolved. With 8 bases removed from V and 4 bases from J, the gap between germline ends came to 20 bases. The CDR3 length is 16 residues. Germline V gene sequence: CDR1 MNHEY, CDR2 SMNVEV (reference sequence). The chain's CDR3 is CASGVPIGRVTGELFF. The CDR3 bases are TGTGCCAGCGGGGTTCCTATTGGTCGTGTCACCGGGGAGCTGTTTTTT.

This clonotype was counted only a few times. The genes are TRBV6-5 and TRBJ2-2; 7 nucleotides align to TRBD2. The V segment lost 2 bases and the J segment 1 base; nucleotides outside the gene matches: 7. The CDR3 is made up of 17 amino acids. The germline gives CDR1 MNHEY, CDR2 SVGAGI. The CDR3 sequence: CASSYSWGGLNTGELFF. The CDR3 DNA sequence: TGTGCCAGCAGTTACAGTTGGGGGGGGTTGAACACCGGGGAGCTGTTTTTT.

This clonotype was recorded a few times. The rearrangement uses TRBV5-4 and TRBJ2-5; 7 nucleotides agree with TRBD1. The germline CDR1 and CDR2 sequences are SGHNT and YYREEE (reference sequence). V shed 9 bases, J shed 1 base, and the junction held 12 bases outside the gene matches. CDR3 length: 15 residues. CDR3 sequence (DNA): TGTGCCACCCGAGGGGGCAGGGGAACCCAAGAGACCCAGTACTTC. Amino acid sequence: CATRGGRGTQETQYF.

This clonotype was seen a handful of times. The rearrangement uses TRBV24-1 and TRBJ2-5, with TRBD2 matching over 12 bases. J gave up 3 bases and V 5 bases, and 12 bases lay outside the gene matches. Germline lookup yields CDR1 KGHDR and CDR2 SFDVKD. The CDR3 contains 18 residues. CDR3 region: CATSGTTASGRAEETQYF. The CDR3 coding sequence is TGTGCCACCAGTGGAACAACCGCTAGCGGGAGGGCCGAAGAGACCCAGTACTTC.

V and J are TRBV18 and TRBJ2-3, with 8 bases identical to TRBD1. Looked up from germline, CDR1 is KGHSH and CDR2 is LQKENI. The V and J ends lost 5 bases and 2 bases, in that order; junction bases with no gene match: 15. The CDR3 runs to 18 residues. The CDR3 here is CASSTTGRTGGITDTQYF. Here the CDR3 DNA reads TGTGCCAGCTCAACCACCGGGAGAACAGGGGGGATCACAGATACGCAGTATTTT.

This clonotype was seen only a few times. Here the CDR3 reads CASSLPTSGPAHNEQFF. CDR3 nucleotides: TGCGCCAGCAGCTTGCCAACTAGCGGGCCGGCCCACAATGAGCAGTTCTTC. This sequence joins TRBV5-1 and TRBJ2-1, with 9 nucleotides matching TRBD2. The V segment lost 1 base and the J segment 5 bases; nucleotides outside the gene matches: 10. This CDR3 spans 17 amino acids. The germline V gene has CDR1 SGHRS and CDR2 YFSETQ. The variable domain in full, with the rest retrieved from reference TRBV5-1 and TRBJ2-1, is KAGVTQTPRYLIKTRGQQVTLSCSPISGHRSVSWYQQTPGQGLQFLFEYFSETQRNKGNFPGRFSGRQFSNSRSEMNVSTLELGDSALYLCASSLPTSGPAHNEQFFGPGTRLTVL.

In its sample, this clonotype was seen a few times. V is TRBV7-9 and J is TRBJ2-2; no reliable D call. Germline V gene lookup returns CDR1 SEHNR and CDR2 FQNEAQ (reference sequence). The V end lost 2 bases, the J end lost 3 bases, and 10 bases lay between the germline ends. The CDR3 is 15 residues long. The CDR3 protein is CASSLRLVDTGELFF. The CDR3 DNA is TGTGCCAGCAGCTTACGGCTAGTGGACACCGGGGAGCTGTTTTTT.

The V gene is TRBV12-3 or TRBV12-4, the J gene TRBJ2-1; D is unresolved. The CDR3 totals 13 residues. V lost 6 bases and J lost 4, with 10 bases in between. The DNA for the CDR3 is TGTGCCAGCAGGAAGGATCCTTACAATGAGCAGTTCTTC. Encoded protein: CASRKDPYNEQFF.

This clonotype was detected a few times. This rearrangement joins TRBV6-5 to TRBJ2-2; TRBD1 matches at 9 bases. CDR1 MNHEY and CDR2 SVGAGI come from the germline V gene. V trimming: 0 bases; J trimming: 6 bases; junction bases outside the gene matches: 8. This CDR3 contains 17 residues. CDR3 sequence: CASSYSLGQGRPGELFF. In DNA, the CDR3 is TGTGCCAGCAGTTACTCTTTGGGACAGGGTCGCCCCGGGGAGCTGTTTTTT.

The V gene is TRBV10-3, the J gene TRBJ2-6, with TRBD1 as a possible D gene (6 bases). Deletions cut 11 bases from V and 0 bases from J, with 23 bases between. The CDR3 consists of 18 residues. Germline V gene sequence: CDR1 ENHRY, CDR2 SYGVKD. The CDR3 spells CAATPGQRLHSGANVLTF. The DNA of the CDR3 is TGTGCCGCCACACCCGGACAGCGTTTACACTCTGGGGCCAACGTCCTGACTTTC.

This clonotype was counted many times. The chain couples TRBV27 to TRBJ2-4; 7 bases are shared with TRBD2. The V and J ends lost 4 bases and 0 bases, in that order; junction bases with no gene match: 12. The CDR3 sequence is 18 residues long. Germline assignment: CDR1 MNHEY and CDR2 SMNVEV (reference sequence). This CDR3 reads CASSSLAESYLAKNIQYF. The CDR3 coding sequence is TGTGCCAGCAGTTCCCTAGCGGAGTCTTATCTAGCCAAAAACATTCAGTACTTC.